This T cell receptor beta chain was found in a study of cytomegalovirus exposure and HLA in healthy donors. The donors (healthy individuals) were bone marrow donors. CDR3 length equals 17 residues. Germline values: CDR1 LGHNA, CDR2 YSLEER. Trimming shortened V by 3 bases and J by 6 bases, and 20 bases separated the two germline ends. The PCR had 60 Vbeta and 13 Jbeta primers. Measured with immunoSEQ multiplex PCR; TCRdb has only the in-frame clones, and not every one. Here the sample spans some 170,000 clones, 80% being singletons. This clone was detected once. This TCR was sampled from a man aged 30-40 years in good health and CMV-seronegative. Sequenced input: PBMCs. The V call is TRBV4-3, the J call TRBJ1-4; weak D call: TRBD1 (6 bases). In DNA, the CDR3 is TGCGCCAGCAGCCAGAGAACAGGGAGTAGGTTGGATGAAAAACTGTTTTTT. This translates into CASSQRTGSRLDEKLFF.